Below, 4 T cell receptor beta chains from the same sample are listed, as sequenced in a study of T cell repertoires in cytomegalovirus infection (dated by TCRdb to about 2019). The reads were generated on an Illumina HiSeq 1500. TCRdb reworked the public reads: Q25 trimming with fastp, MiXCR clone assembly, productive beta chains retained. Rows are combined by CDR3 protein, so each entry shows the most common genes and DNA. Recorded for this sample are hundreds of thousands of distinct CDR3 sequences; 24% of them occurred a single time. The top ten clones comprise approximately 8% of the sample. Sequenced input: CD8+ T cells from PBMCs. All receptors derive from a human donor in good health (CMV status not recorded). Some clones in this sample may be carry-over from other donors' samples.

This clonotype was detected only a few times. For the CDR3, the DNA is TGTGCCAGCAGTTTACCCCATTGGACTAGCGGGAATGAGCAGTTCTTC. This gives the protein CASSLPHWTSGNEQFF. The chain couples TRBV28 to TRBJ2-1; 11 positions match TRBD2. The CDR3 contains 16 residues. The germline V gene encodes CDR1 MDHEN and CDR2 SYDVKM. V lost 2 bases, J lost 7 bases, and 7 bases stayed unmatched.

This clonotype was detected a few times. The V and J genes are TRBV14 and TRBJ2-7; 9 bases fit TRBD1. V dropped 4 bases and J dropped 6; count of bases not matched to a gene: 4. Looked up from germline, CDR1 is SGHDN and CDR2 is FVKESK. The CDR3 sequence is 13 residues long. The DNA for the CDR3 is TGTGCCAGCAGCCTTGGGACAGGGACCGAGCAGTACGTC. It encodes CASSLGTGTEQYV.

In its sample, this clonotype was seen many times. The V and J genes are TRBV10-2 and TRBJ1-5, with a possible D match to TRBD1 (5 bases). Trimming pared 6 bases from V and 2 bases from J, leaving 14 bases between. In germline, CDR1 is WSHSY, CDR2 SAAADI. CDR3 length equals 15 residues. The CDR3 DNA sequence: TGCGCCAGCAGAGGAGGGGAGGGTGGCAATCAGCCCCAGCATTTT. As protein: CASRGGEGGNQPQHF.

This clonotype has at least ten counts. The CDR3 DNA sequence: TGTGCCAGCAGTCGGGCCAGACAGTGGATCGATGGCTACACCTTC. Residues: CASSRARQWIDGYTF. The V gene is TRBV2, the J gene TRBJ1-2, with D perhaps TRBD1 (5 bases). Trimming left V 5 bases short and J 6 bases short, with 19 bases between. This CDR3 has 15 amino acids. Germline CDR1 and CDR2: SNHLY and FYNNEI.